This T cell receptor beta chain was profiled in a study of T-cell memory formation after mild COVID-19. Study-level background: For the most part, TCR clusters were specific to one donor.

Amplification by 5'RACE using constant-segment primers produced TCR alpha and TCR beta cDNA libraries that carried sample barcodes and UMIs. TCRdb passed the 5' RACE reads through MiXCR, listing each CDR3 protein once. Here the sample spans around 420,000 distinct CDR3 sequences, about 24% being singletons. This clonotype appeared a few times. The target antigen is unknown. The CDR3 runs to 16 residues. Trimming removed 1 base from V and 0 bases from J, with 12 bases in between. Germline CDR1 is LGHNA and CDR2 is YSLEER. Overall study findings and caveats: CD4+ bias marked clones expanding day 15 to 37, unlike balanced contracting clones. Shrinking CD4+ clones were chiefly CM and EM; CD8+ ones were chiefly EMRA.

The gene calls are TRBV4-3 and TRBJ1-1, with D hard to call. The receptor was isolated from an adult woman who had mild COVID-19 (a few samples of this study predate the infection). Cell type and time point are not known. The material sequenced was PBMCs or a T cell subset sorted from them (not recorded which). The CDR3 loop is CASSQADRLVNTEAFF. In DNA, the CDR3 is TGCGCCAGCAGCCAAGCGGACCGACTAGTGAACACTGAAGCTTTCTTT.